This passage covers 22 T cell receptor beta chains from one sample sequenced in a study of CD8+ T cells in alopecia areata. After isolation, RNA underwent reverse transcription to generate cDNA as the sequencing template. Clones were sequenced by immunoSEQ multiplex PCR, and TCRdb holds only the in-frame ones, with some missing. This table has about 200,000 clones, around three fifths appearing once. Treatment reported: oral pan-JAK inhibitor, 5-10 mg twice daily. This sample comprised CD4+ T cells sorted from blood, obtained at week 4, from a patient treated with tofacitinib. The receptors were sampled from a human donor with alopecia areata.

This rearrangement joins TRBV10-3 to TRBJ2-2, with 8 positions matching TRBD1. Germline V CDR1 and CDR2: ENHRY, SYGVKD. J was trimmed by 7 bases and V by 5 bases; bases with no gene match: 6. The CDR3 has 14 residues. For the CDR3, the DNA is TGTGCCATCAGTACGACAGGGGTTTACGGGGAGCTGTTTTTT. Residues: CAISTTGVYGELFF.

The chain links TRBV2 to TRBJ2-5, with TRBD2 matching 7 bases. After removal of 6 bases from V and 5 bases from J, the junction contained 6 bases not matched to a gene. Germline V lookup: CDR1 SNHLY, CDR2 FYNNEI. The CDR3 runs to 13 residues. The CDR3 sequence is CASRKDGGETQYF. DNA of the CDR3: TGTGCCAGCAGAAAGGACGGGGGGGAGACCCAGTACTTC.

The CDR3 is CASSQDLKGGQPQHF. In DNA form, the CDR3 reads TGCGCCAGCAGCCAAGATTTGAAGGGAGGTCAGCCCCAGCATTTT. The chain carries TRBV4-3 and TRBJ1-5; D gene uncertain. V lost 0 bases and J lost 6, with 12 bases in between. From germline, CDR1 is LGHNA and CDR2 YSLEER. The CDR3 has 15 amino acids.

This chain links TRBV4-3 with TRBJ2-3; D is perhaps TRBD2 (6 bases). CDR1 LGHNA and CDR2 YSLEER come from the germline V gene. This CDR3 region has 15 residues. The V end was cut by 0 bases, the J end by 3 bases, with 10 bases between. The CDR3 DNA reads as TGCGCCAGCAGCCAAGATGCACGGGGGACAGATACGCAGTATTTT. It codes for CASSQDARGTDTQYF.

The rearrangement uses TRBV15 and TRBJ2-1, with D tentatively TRBD2 (5 bases). Germline CDR1 LNHNV, CDR2 YYDKDF (reference sequence). Trimming took off 4 bases at V and 2 bases at J, with 12 bases between the two ends. The CDR3 has 15 amino acids. The CDR3 DNA reads as TGTGCCACCAGCAAACCCCCCGGGGCCTACAATGAGCAGTTCTTC. It translates to CATSKPPGAYNEQFF.

The J gene is TRBJ2-3, the V gene TRBV6-1, with 7 bases lining up with TRBD1. The V segment lost 7 bases and the J segment 4 bases; nucleotides outside the gene matches: 5. This CDR3 has 13 residues. Germline V gives CDR1 MNHNS, CDR2 SASEGT. The CDR3 here is CASKQGLADTQYF. In nucleotides, the CDR3 is TGTGCCAGCAAACAGGGGTTGGCAGATACGCAGTATTTT.

This chain joins TRBV29-1 and TRBJ1-1, with 9 bases fitting TRBD1. Germline trimming cut 1 base from V and 8 bases from J; bases unmatched to any gene: 8. CDR3 size: 14 residues. Germline CDR1 and CDR2: SQVTM and ANQGSEA. CDR3 DNA: TGCAGCGTTGAAGTACAGGGGGCTCAGCGCGAAGCTTTCTTT. Translation: CSVEVQGAQREAFF.

This clone has ten or more counts. The chain joins TRBV10-3 to TRBJ2-3, with D maybe TRBD2 (5 bases). V gave up 5 bases and J gave up 3 bases, with 15 bases separating them. Germline V gene data show CDR1 as ENHRY and CDR2 as SYGVKD. This CDR3 spans 15 amino acids. The CDR3 spells CAISSDNRGTDTQYF. The CDR3 nucleotides are TGTGCCATCAGTTCGGATAATCGCGGGACAGATACGCAGTATTTT.

This sequence joins TRBV7-2 and TRBJ1-1; D ambiguous. The germline V and J ends were trimmed by 0 bases and 5 bases, with 7 bases remaining between them. Germline CDR1 is SGHTA and CDR2 is FQGNSA. This CDR3 spans 13 amino acids. CDR3 in DNA: TGTGCCAGCAGCTTAGCCCCGGGGACTGAAGCTTTCTTT. Translating gives CASSLAPGTEAFF.

The rearrangement uses TRBV5-1 and TRBJ2-7; D could derive from TRBD1 or TRBD2 (5 bases each). V lost 0 bases to trimming and J lost 5 bases, with 12 bases between them. Germline V gene lookup returns CDR1 SGHRS and CDR2 YFSETQ. The CDR3 loop spans 14 amino acids. DNA for the CDR3: TGCGCCAGCAGCTTGGCGGGGACGGAAGACGAGCAGTACTTC. Encoded protein: CASSLAGTEDEQYF.

Of note for this clone: The sample contains more than one DNA sequence encoding this CDR3. CDR3 DNA: TGTGCCAGCAGTGGGCAGGGGAATCAGCCCCAGCATTTT. The encoded protein is CASSGQGNQPQHF. The rearrangement links TRBV2 to TRBJ1-5; possible D gene TRBD1, 6 bases. Germline V gene sequence: CDR1 SNHLY, CDR2 FYNNEI. The CDR3 covers 13 residues. Deletions cut 4 bases from V and 4 bases from J, with 8 bases between.

The CDR3 region is CASSHSGHNQPQHF. CDR3 coding DNA: TGTGCCAGCAGCCATTCAGGGCACAATCAGCCCCAGCATTTT. The rearrangement uses TRBV14 and TRBJ1-5; D possibly corresponds to TRBD1 (5 bases). The CDR3 contains 14 residues. With 3 bases removed from V and 3 bases from J, the gap between germline ends came to 9 bases. The germline CDR1 and CDR2 sequences are SGHDN and FVKESK.

In DNA form, the CDR3 reads TGTGCCAGCAGTTTCGGGACTAGCAGAACCTACGAGCAGTACTTC. This translates into CASSFGTSRTYEQYF. The V call is TRBV27, the J call TRBJ2-7; 9 bases are a match to TRBD2. Trimming took 3 bases from V and 2 from J; bases not matched to a gene: 5. Germline V gives CDR1 MNHEY, CDR2 SMNVEV (reference sequence). CDR3 length equals 15 residues.

This clone was counted between two and nine times. The rearrangement joins TRBV4-3 to TRBJ1-2; the D gene is possibly TRBD1 (5 bases). The V gene lost 4 bases and the J gene lost 8 bases, with 14 bases spanning the gap. The CDR3 totals 13 residues. The V gene's germline CDR1 is LGHNA and CDR2 YSLEER. The CDR3 spells CASSPRGADGYTF. The CDR3 nucleotides are TGCGCCAGCAGCCCCAGAGGGGCTGACGGCTACACCTTC.

At least ten counts were recorded for this clone. The chain has TRBV15 and TRBJ1-5, with TRBD1 matching over 10 bases. CDR1 and CDR2 from the germline V gene are LNHNV and YYDKDF (reference sequence). V shed 6 bases and J 3 bases; nucleotides not matched to a gene: 5. The CDR3 has 15 amino acids. CDR3 protein: CATRTGTGVNQPQHF. In nucleotides, the CDR3 is TGTGCCACCAGAACCGGGACAGGGGTCAATCAGCCCCAGCATTTT.

This clone came up a few times. The V gene is TRBV2, the J gene TRBJ1-2; possible D gene TRBD1, 5 bases. The V end was cut by 7 bases, the J end by 8 bases, with 17 bases between. This CDR3 region has 13 residues. Germline V gives CDR1 SNHLY, CDR2 FYNNEI. CDR3 bases: TGTGCCAGCATACAGCCGGGGGTAAGGGGCTACACCTTC. This sequence encodes CASIQPGVRGYTF.

A few counts support this clone. The chain uses TRBV30 and TRBJ1-2; unclear D gene. Trimming took off 4 bases at V and 4 bases at J, with 7 bases between the two ends. Germline lookup yields CDR1 GTSNPN and CDR2 SVGIG (reference sequence). The CDR3 sequence is 11 residues long. The CDR3 loop is CAWNSLYGYTF. As DNA, the CDR3 is TGTGCCTGGAACAGCCTCTATGGCTACACCTTC.

V gene TRBV7-2 combines with J gene TRBJ2-1, with D perhaps matching TRBD2 (5 bases). The CDR3 contains 14 residues. CDR1 and CDR2 from the germline V gene are SGHTA and FQGNSA. V dropped 7 bases and J dropped 6 bases, with 16 bases sitting between them. CDR3 nucleotide sequence: TGTGCCAGCAAGGAAAGGCGAGCGGCCAATGAGCAGTTCTTC. Amino acid sequence: CASKERRAANEQFF.

V usage is TRBV11-1 and J usage is TRBJ2-5; 9 positions match TRBD1. V lost 0 bases and J lost 5; bases outside the gene matches: 4. The germline V gene encodes CDR1 SGHAT and CDR2 FQDESV (reference sequence). The CDR3 is 15 residues long. The CDR3 sequence: CASSLAWTGVETQYF. CDR3 nucleotide sequence: TGTGCCAGCAGCTTAGCGTGGACAGGGGTGGAGACCCAGTACTTC. The full variable domain, in which reference TRBV11-1 and TRBJ2-5 provide the parts outside the CDR3, is EAEVAQSPRYKITEKSQAVAFWCDPISGHATLYWYRQILGQGPELLVQFQDESVVDDSQLPKDRFSAERLKGVDSTLKIQPAELGDSAMYLCASSLAWTGVETQYFGPGTRLLVL.

This CDR3 reads CAWLVRGNTEAFF. The CDR3 region has the DNA TGTGCCTGGTTAGTAAGGGGAAACACTGAAGCTTTCTTT. The chain combines TRBV30 with TRBJ1-1, with D perhaps matching TRBD1 (5 bases). Germline CDR1 reads GTSNPN; CDR2 reads SVGIG (reference sequence). Trimming pared 5 bases from V and 2 bases from J, leaving 12 bases between. The CDR3 covers 13 residues.

This rearrangement joins TRBV29-1 to TRBJ1-2; weak D call: TRBD1 (6 bases). Trimming cost V 7 bases and J 0 bases, with 9 bases left between them. The CDR3 totals 12 residues. Germline assignment: CDR1 SQVTM and CDR2 ANQGSEA. The CDR3, as DNA: TGCAGCGGAGGGGACACTAACTATGGCTACACCTTC. It codes for CSGGDTNYGYTF.

The V call is TRBV6-5, the J call TRBJ2-7; no firm D call. The CDR3 covers 13 residues. The germline V gene encodes CDR1 MNHEY and CDR2 SVGAGI. Trimming took 6 bases from V and 0 from J, leaving 9 bases between them. CDR3 region: CASRDGFSYEQYF. The DNA for the CDR3 is TGTGCCAGCAGGGACGGCTTCTCCTACGAGCAGTACTTC.